This T cell receptor beta chain was obtained from a study of T cells in Graves' hyperthyroidism and ophthalmopathy. This clonotype was detected ten times or more. From RNA transcripts, TCR beta CDR3 regions were amplified. Researchers ran a first-round RT-PCR on the TCR CDR3 using the HTBI primer set. TCRdb re-called the multiplex PCR reads through MiXCR, storing one row per CDR3 protein. The sample yields about 55,000 distinct CDR3 sequences, 53% seen once. A 10 ml volume of fresh peripheral blood provided the PBMCs. Germline-derived CDR1 and CDR2 are SGHNT and YYREEE (reference sequence). The CDR3 is 16 residues long. V gave up 4 bases and J gave up 3 bases; unmatched junction bases: 9.

This clonotype was sampled from a woman aged 60-75 years with Graves' ophthalmopathy. The sequencing sample was made of blood. The chain is built from TRBV5-4 and TRBJ2-1; 8 nucleotides agree with TRBD2. The CDR3 DNA follows: TGTGCCAGCAGCCCCTCGCGGGGGGACCGCTACAATGAGCAGTTCTTC. This codes for CASSPSRGDRYNEQFF.